This T cell receptor (beta chain) was recorded in a study of cytomegalovirus exposure and HLA in healthy donors. Germline lookup yields CDR1 MNHNS and CDR2 SASEGT. CDR3 length: 13 amino acids. Between the trimmed V and J ends, which lost 6 bases and 4 bases, there was a span of 9 bases. With 60 Vbeta and 13 Jbeta primers, the PCR was carried out. Profiled with immunoSEQ multiplex PCR; TCRdb holds only in-frame clones, not every one. This table has 95,000 to 130,000 clones, roughly four fifths appearing once. Overall study results and limits: The study carried out a later analysis of TCR beta sequences. It associated some 17,000 of them with specific HLA alleles at a false discovery rate of 0.05.

This clone has just a few counts. The antigen is unknown. The sequence came from a woman younger than 30 in good health and CMV-seronegative. The chain links TRBV6-1 to TRBJ2-2; possibly TRBD1 for D (6 bases). The specimen sequenced was PBMCs. The CDR3 loop is CASRQGGTGELFF. For the CDR3, the DNA is TGTGCCAGCAGACAGGGTGGCACCGGGGAGCTGTTTTTT.